This T cell receptor beta chain was sequenced in a study of blood T cell repertoires in COVID-19. This CDR3 region has 13 residues. Germline trimming cut 4 bases from V and 5 bases from J; bases unmatched to any gene: 5. Germline-derived CDR1 and CDR2 are SGHNT and YYREEE (reference sequence). In the original workflow: The assay estimated nucleated cells by amplifying reference gene primers. Assay: immunoSEQ multiplex PCR; the TCRdb copy retains only in-frame clones and omits some. V, J and clone size were drawn from that table, and D and trimming were deduced from the DNA. The data hold fewer than 350,000 clones, with approximately 86% observed a single time.

The receptor was isolated from a woman in her 70s with COVID-19, enrolled during active disease. Sequenced input: peripheral blood. The chain combines TRBV5-4 with TRBJ1-1, with TRBD1 matching over 7 bases. The chain's CDR3 is CASSKPGGTEAFF. In DNA form, the CDR3 reads TGTGCCAGCAGCAAACCAGGGGGTACTGAAGCTTTCTTT.